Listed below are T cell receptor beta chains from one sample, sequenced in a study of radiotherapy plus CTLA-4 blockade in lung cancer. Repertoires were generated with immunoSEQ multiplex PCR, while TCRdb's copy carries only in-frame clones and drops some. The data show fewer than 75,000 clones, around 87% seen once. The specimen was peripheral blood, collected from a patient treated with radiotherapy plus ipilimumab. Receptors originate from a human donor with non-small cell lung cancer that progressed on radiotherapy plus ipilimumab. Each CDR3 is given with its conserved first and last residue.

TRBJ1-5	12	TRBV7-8	CASSLGGQPQHF
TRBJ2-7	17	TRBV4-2	CASSQAIGLVGSYEQYF
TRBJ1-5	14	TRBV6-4	CASSPRDTNQPQHF
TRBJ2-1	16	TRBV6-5	CASSYSGLAGADEQFF
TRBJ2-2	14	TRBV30	CAWTQGRNTGELFF
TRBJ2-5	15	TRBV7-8	CASSPSPQGLETQYF
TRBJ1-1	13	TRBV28	CASKTGANTEAFF
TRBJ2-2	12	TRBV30	CAWSVGFGQVFF
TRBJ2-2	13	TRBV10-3	CASRYLNTGELFF
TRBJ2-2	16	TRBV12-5	CASGTPGLAYTGELFF
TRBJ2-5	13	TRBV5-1	CASSMTGPETQYF
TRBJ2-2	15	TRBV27	CASRPGSGGTGELFF
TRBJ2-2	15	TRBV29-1	CSARTSGSGTGELFF
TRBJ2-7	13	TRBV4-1	CASSQTEVYEQYF
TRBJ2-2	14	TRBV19	CASSPGVGTGELFF